The 4 T cell receptor beta chains listed next were all sequenced from one sample in a study of OX40 agonist ivuxolimab in advanced cancers. Profiling relied on immunoSEQ multiplex PCR, and the TCRdb table lists in-frame clones only, not all of them. This table has approximately 70,000 clones, approximately 85% appearing once. Sequencing used CD4+ or CD8+ T cells sorted from blood, obtained in a trial of the OX40 agonist ivuxolimab. The receptors come from an adult with an advanced solid tumor such as melanoma, head and neck, liver or kidney cancer.

V usage is TRBV2 and J usage is TRBJ1-4; 10 positions match TRBD1. This CDR3 is 13 amino acids long. Germline V gene lookup returns CDR1 SNHLY and CDR2 FYNNEI. V shed 7 bases, J shed 7 bases, and the junction held 3 bases outside the gene matches. CDR3 nucleotides: TGTGCCAGCAACGACAGGGGGCGTGAAAAACTGTTTTTT. It specifies CASNDRGREKLFF.

The chain combines TRBV7-2 with TRBJ1-2; a weak D match, TRBD1 (6 bases). The length of the CDR3 is 14 residues. V gave up 1 base and J gave up 4 bases, with 10 bases separating them. Germline V gives CDR1 SGHTA, CDR2 FQGNSA. The CDR3 DNA is TGTGCCAGCAGCTTAGTTGGGGGCCTCTATGGCTACACCTTC. It specifies CASSLVGGLYGYTF. The full variable domain, completed using reference TRBV7-2 and TRBJ1-2, is GAGVSQSPSNKVTEKGKDVELRCDPISGHTALYWYRQSLGQGLEFLIYFQGNSAPDKSGLPSDRFSAERTGGSVSTLTIQRTQQEDSAVYLCASSLVGGLYGYTFGSGTRLTVV.

The J gene is TRBJ2-7, the V gene TRBV6-1; D is ambiguous. This CDR3 is built from 15 residues. Germline assignment: CDR1 MNHNS and CDR2 SASEGT. Trimming pared 7 bases from V and 4 bases from J, leaving 20 bases between. In DNA, the CDR3 is TGTGCCAGCACCGGGTTTATTCAGGCGCCGTACGAGCAGTACTTC. This gives the protein CASTGFIQAPYEQYF.

The sample holds one count of this clone. The chain employs TRBV6-5 and TRBJ2-1; D not resolved. Germline V gene lookup returns CDR1 MNHEY and CDR2 SVGAGI. The CDR3 extends over 13 amino acids. The V and J ends lost 0 bases and 3 bases respectively, with 3 bases between them. The CDR3 DNA follows: TGTGCCAGCAGTTACTCCGTCTACAATGAGCAGTTCTTC. This sequence encodes CASSYSVYNEQFF.